The 2 T cell receptor beta chains below were found in one sample sequenced in a study of beta chain features in type 1 diabetes. As every portion of the isolated RNA was reverse transcribed, the sequencing read expressed TCRB transcripts. Profiled with immunoSEQ multiplex PCR; TCRdb holds only in-frame clones, not every one. The sample lists roughly 400,000 clones, around 16% occurring once. Sequencing input: naive CD4+ T cells from blood. Receptors were obtained from a woman aged 18-30 years in good health.

This clone was seen a few times. This rearrangement joins TRBV9 to TRBJ2-4; D is possibly TRBD1 (6 bases). This CDR3 is built from 16 residues. Germline assignment: CDR1 SGDLS and CDR2 YYNGEE. V was trimmed by 1 base and J by 1 base, leaving 12 bases between them. CDR3 protein: CASSVNTGTAKNIQYF. The DNA for the CDR3 is TGTGCCAGCAGCGTAAACACAGGGACGGCCAAAAACATTCAGTACTTC.

The chain links TRBV5-4 to TRBJ2-5, with a weak D call TRBD2 (7 bases). Per germline, CDR1 SGHNT and CDR2 YYREEE (reference sequence). V shed 4 bases and J shed 4 bases, with 14 bases lying between them. The CDR3 contains 14 residues. CDR3 nucleotide sequence: TGTGCCAGCAGCAGCACAGGGAGGGGAGAGACCCAGTACTTC. Translation: CASSSTGRGETQYF.